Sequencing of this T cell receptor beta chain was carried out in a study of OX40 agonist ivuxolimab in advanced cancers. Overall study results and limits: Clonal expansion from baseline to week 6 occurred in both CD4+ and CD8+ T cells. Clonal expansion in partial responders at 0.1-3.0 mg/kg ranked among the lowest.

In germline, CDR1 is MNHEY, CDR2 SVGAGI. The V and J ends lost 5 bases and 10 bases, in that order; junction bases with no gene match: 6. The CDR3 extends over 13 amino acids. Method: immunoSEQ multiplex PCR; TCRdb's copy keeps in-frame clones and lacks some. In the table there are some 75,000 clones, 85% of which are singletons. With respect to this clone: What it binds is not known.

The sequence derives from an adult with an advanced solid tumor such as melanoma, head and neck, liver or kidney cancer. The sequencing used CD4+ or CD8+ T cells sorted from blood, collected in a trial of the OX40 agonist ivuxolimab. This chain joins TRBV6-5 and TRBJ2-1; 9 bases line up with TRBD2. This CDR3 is CASSLNLAGEQFF. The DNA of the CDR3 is TGTGCCAGCAGTCTGAATCTAGCGGGAGAGCAGTTCTTC.